The T cell receptor beta chain described here comes from a study of cytomegalovirus exposure and HLA in healthy donors. Germline trimming cut 4 bases from V and 1 base from J; bases unmatched to any gene: 7. Germline assignment: CDR1 MNHNS and CDR2 SASEGT. This CDR3 is built from 16 residues. The study ran its PCR with 60 Vbeta and 13 Jbeta primers. Profiled with immunoSEQ multiplex PCR; TCRdb holds only in-frame clones, not every one. The sample lists 160,000 or so clones; roughly 77% were seen once. The sequence derives from a man aged 18 to 35 in good health and CMV-seropositive. The V gene is TRBV6-1, the J gene TRBJ1-3; 7 bases are shared with TRBD1. Specimen: PBMCs. The CDR3 loop reads CASSVYRGSSGNTIYF. The CDR3 bases are TGTGCCAGCAGTGTTTACAGGGGATCTTCTGGAAACACCATATATTTT.